A selection of T cell receptor beta chains follows, all from one sample in a study of CD8 T cells in Susac syndrome. From the immunoSEQ multiplex PCR reads, TCRdb called clonotypes with MiXCR, one entry per CDR3 protein. This table has fewer than 250,000 distinct CDR3 sequences, approximately 90% appearing once. The sample taken for sequencing was CD8+ T cells from PBMCs. The receptors come from a human donor with multiple sclerosis. CDR3s include the opening cysteine and the closing phenylalanine or tryptophan. Fields, in order: clone size, D gene, V gene, J gene, CDR3 DNA, CDR3 protein. D genes are given only for firm matches. Not all rows give a size; the values are once, few, many and, for expanded clones, a class.

clone_size: NA; d_call: TRBD2; v_call: TRBV4-1; j_call: TRBJ2-1; cdr3_nt: TGCGCCAGCAGCCAAGAGCTAGCGGAGCTCAATGAGCAGTTCTTC; cdr3_aa: CASSQELAELNEQFF
clone_size: NA; d_call: NA; v_call: TRBV27; j_call: TRBJ2-5; cdr3_nt: TGTGCCAGCAGTTTATCCGGCGTGTTAGGGGAGACCCAGTACTTC; cdr3_aa: CASSLSGVLGETQYF
clone_size: NA; d_call: TRBD2; v_call: TRBV9; j_call: TRBJ2-1; cdr3_nt: TGTGCCAGCAGCCCTGGACTAGCGGGGAAATACAATGAGCAGTTCTTC; cdr3_aa: CASSPGLAGKYNEQFF
clone_size: NA; d_call: NA; v_call: TRBV27; j_call: TRBJ2-1; cdr3_nt: TGTGCCAGCAGTTTAGGCCGGATCAATGAGCAGTTCTTC; cdr3_aa: CASSLGRINEQFF
clone_size: NA; d_call: NA; v_call: TRBV5-4; j_call: TRBJ2-4; cdr3_nt: TGTGCCAGCAGCTCCGCATGGGAGTTAGCCAAAAACATTCAGTACTTC; cdr3_aa: CASSSAWELAKNIQYF
clone_size: NA; d_call: NA; v_call: TRBV28; j_call: TRBJ1-4; cdr3_nt: TGTGCCAGCAGTTTTCGGGGGGAGGGTGAAAAACTGTTTTTT; cdr3_aa: CASSFRGEGEKLFF
clone_size: NA; d_call: TRBD2; v_call: TRBV9; j_call: TRBJ2-2; cdr3_nt: TGTGCCAGCAGCCCTGGGACTAGCGGGGCCGGGGAGCTGTTTTTT; cdr3_aa: CASSPGTSGAGELFF
clone_size: NA; d_call: NA; v_call: TRBV28; j_call: TRBJ2-7; cdr3_nt: TGTGCCAGCAGTTCCTGGGACTTATACGAGCAGTACTTC; cdr3_aa: CASSSWDLYEQYF
clone_size: NA; d_call: TRBD2; v_call: TRBV5-6; j_call: TRBJ2-7; cdr3_nt: TGTGCCAGCAGCGTTGGACTAGCGGGGGCAGGGGAGCAGTACTTC; cdr3_aa: CASSVGLAGAGEQYF
clone_size: NA; d_call: TRBD1; v_call: TRBV7-9; j_call: TRBJ1-6; cdr3_nt: TGTGCCAGCAGCTATGGGACAGGGGAGTATTCACCCCTCCACTTT; cdr3_aa: CASSYGTGEYSPLHF
clone_size: NA; d_call: TRBD2; v_call: TRBV5-1; j_call: TRBJ2-5; cdr3_nt: TGCGCCAGCAGCTTCCCGGGACTAGCAGGAGAGACCCAGTACTTC; cdr3_aa: CASSFPGLAGETQYF
clone_size: NA; d_call: NA; v_call: TRBV4-2; j_call: TRBJ2-6; cdr3_nt: TGTGCCAGCAGCCAAGATATCTCGATGGCCGGGGCCAACGTCCTGACTTTC; cdr3_aa: CASSQDISMAGANVLTF
clone_size: NA; d_call: NA; v_call: TRBV29-1; j_call: TRBJ2-7; cdr3_nt: TGCAGCGTTGAAAGTTCAGGGGCCGAGCAGTACTTC; cdr3_aa: CSVESSGAEQYF
clone_size: NA; d_call: TRBD1; v_call: TRBV6-7; j_call: TRBJ1-1; cdr3_nt: TGTGCCAGCAGTTACCGCCCCCGGACAGGAGATGGTGAAGCTTTCTTT; cdr3_aa: CASSYRPRTGDGEAFF
clone_size: once; d_call: NA; v_call: TRBV13; j_call: TRBJ2-2; cdr3_nt: TGTGCCAGCATACGCAGGGGTAGTAGGACCGGGGAGCTGTTTTTT; cdr3_aa: CASIRRGSRTGELFF
clone_size: NA; d_call: TRBD1; v_call: TRBV7-9; j_call: TRBJ2-4; cdr3_nt: TGTGCCATAGAATGGACAGGGACGGGAAACATTCAGTACTTC; cdr3_aa: CAIEWTGTGNIQYF
clone_size: NA; d_call: NA; v_call: TRBV6-1; j_call: TRBJ2-2; cdr3_nt: TGTGCCAGCAGTGAAGCAACAGCAGCTCTGAACACCGGGGAGCTGTTTTTT; cdr3_aa: CASSEATAALNTGELFF
clone_size: NA; d_call: NA; v_call: TRBV7-3; j_call: TRBJ1-5; cdr3_nt: TGTGCCAGCAGCTTAACCAGTCAGCCCCAGCATTTT; cdr3_aa: CASSLTSQPQHF
clone_size: few; d_call: NA; v_call: TRBV19; j_call: TRBJ2-5; cdr3_nt: TGTGCCAGTAGTATCCGGGGGACGGCAATGGAGACCCAGTACTTC; cdr3_aa: CASSIRGTAMETQYF
clone_size: NA; d_call: TRBD2; v_call: TRBV7-9; j_call: TRBJ2-7; cdr3_nt: TGTGCCAGCACCTTCACTAGCGGGGAGGCCTACGAGCAGTACTTC; cdr3_aa: CASTFTSGEAYEQYF
clone_size: NA; d_call: NA; v_call: TRBV7-9; j_call: TRBJ1-2; cdr3_nt: TGTGCCAGCAGCTTACCCTACTCGACCGACTCTCATCTTAACTATGGCTACACCTTC; cdr3_aa: CASSLPYSTDSHLNYGYTF
clone_size: NA; d_call: TRBD1; v_call: TRBV28; j_call: TRBJ2-1; cdr3_nt: TGTGCCAGCAAACTAACGGCCGGGACAGGGTACCTGCATGAGCAGTTCTTC; cdr3_aa: CASKLTAGTGYLHEQFF
clone_size: NA; d_call: NA; v_call: TRBV7-9; j_call: TRBJ1-2; cdr3_nt: TGTGCCAGCAGCTTAGACAGGCCAGCTAACTATGGCTACACCTTC; cdr3_aa: CASSLDRPANYGYTF
clone_size: NA; d_call: TRBD1; v_call: TRBV4-3; j_call: TRBJ2-7; cdr3_nt: TGCGCCAGCAGCCCTACTACGCCGGGACAGGGGAGCTACGAGCAGTACTTC; cdr3_aa: CASSPTTPGQGSYEQYF
clone_size: NA; d_call: NA; v_call: TRBV20-1; j_call: TRBJ2-7; cdr3_nt: TGCAGTGCTAGAGATGAGAGCTCCTACGAGCAGTACTTC; cdr3_aa: CSARDESSYEQYF
clone_size: NA; d_call: TRBD2; v_call: TRBV2; j_call: TRBJ2-5; cdr3_nt: TGTGCCAGCAGTTGGACTAGCGGGCTCCCAGGCCAAGAGACCCAGTACTTC; cdr3_aa: CASSWTSGLPGQETQYF
clone_size: NA; d_call: TRBD2; v_call: TRBV6-2/TRBV6-3; j_call: TRBJ2-6; cdr3_nt: TGTGCCGCGAGGGAGGGGCCGTATCTCGTTACTGGGGCCAACGTCCTGACTTTC; cdr3_aa: CAAREGPYLVTGANVLTF
clone_size: NA; d_call: NA; v_call: TRBV30; j_call: TRBJ1-4; cdr3_nt: TGTGCCTGGAGTGCGGACGCTGGGGGAGAAAAACTGTTTTTT; cdr3_aa: CAWSADAGGEKLFF
clone_size: NA; d_call: NA; v_call: TRBV29-1; j_call: TRBJ2-2; cdr3_nt: TGCAGCGTTGAACCCGGGACCGGGGAGCTGTTTTTT; cdr3_aa: CSVEPGTGELFF
clone_size: NA; d_call: NA; v_call: TRBV30; j_call: TRBJ1-1; cdr3_nt: TGTGCCTCATTAAGGGGTTCCGCTGAAGCTTTCTTT; cdr3_aa: CASLRGSAEAFF
clone_size: once; d_call: TRBD2; v_call: TRBV16; j_call: TRBJ2-7; cdr3_nt: TGTGCCAGCAGCCAAATAGCGGGGGGGACCTACGAGCAGTACTTC; cdr3_aa: CASSQIAGGTYEQYF
clone_size: NA; d_call: TRBD2; v_call: TRBV6-4; j_call: TRBJ2-7; cdr3_nt: TGTGCCAGCACCCGAGGAACTAGCGGTACATACGAGCAGTACTTC; cdr3_aa: CASTRGTSGTYEQYF
clone_size: NA; d_call: NA; v_call: TRBV28; j_call: TRBJ1-1; cdr3_nt: TGTGCCAGCAGTTTGATGGTGTACACTGAAGCTTTCTTT; cdr3_aa: CASSLMVYTEAFF
clone_size: NA; d_call: TRBD2; v_call: TRBV27; j_call: TRBJ2-7; cdr3_nt: TGTGCCACCGGGACTAGCGGCTACGAGCAGTACTTC; cdr3_aa: CATGTSGYEQYF
clone_size: NA; d_call: NA; v_call: TRBV5-1; j_call: TRBJ2-7; cdr3_nt: TGCGCCAGCAGCTTGGGTATAAGGGACGGACTTTCCTACGAGCAGTACTTC; cdr3_aa: CASSLGIRDGLSYEQYF
clone_size: NA; d_call: TRBD1; v_call: TRBV5-4; j_call: TRBJ2-3; cdr3_nt: TGTGCCAGCAGCTTTGGGGCCATACCGGGACAGGGGGCGGCTGATACGCAGTATTTT; cdr3_aa: CASSFGAIPGQGAADTQYF
clone_size: NA; d_call: NA; v_call: TRBV9; j_call: TRBJ2-6; cdr3_nt: TGTGCCAGCAGCGTAGCCCGTGGCTCTGGGGCCAACGTCCTGACTTTC; cdr3_aa: CASSVARGSGANVLTF
clone_size: NA; d_call: TRBD2; v_call: TRBV7-8; j_call: TRBJ2-7; cdr3_nt: TGTGCCAGCAGCTTAGTAGAGCGGGGGTCCTACGAGCAGTACTTC; cdr3_aa: CASSLVERGSYEQYF
clone_size: NA; d_call: TRBD2; v_call: TRBV4-3; j_call: TRBJ2-7; cdr3_nt: TGCGCCAGCAGGAGTCCTAGCGGGAGGGCGTACGAGCAGTACTTC; cdr3_aa: CASRSPSGRAYEQYF
clone_size: NA; d_call: TRBD1; v_call: TRBV2; j_call: TRBJ1-2; cdr3_nt: TGTGCCAGCAGTGATTACAACAGGGGAAGTTATGGCTACACCTTC; cdr3_aa: CASSDYNRGSYGYTF
clone_size: NA; d_call: TRBD1; v_call: TRBV5-6; j_call: TRBJ2-7; cdr3_nt: TGTGCCAGCAGCCCCGGGACAGGGCCCTTCTACGAGCAGTACTTC; cdr3_aa: CASSPGTGPFYEQYF
clone_size: NA; d_call: NA; v_call: TRBV9; j_call: TRBJ2-1; cdr3_nt: TGTGCCAGCAGCGTCGGGGCGAATGAGCAGTTCTTC; cdr3_aa: CASSVGANEQFF
clone_size: NA; d_call: NA; v_call: TRBV7-2; j_call: TRBJ2-3; cdr3_nt: TGTGCCAGCAGCTCCCTCCGGGCGGCTAGCACAGATACGCAGTATTTT; cdr3_aa: CASSSLRAASTDTQYF
clone_size: NA; d_call: TRBD2; v_call: TRBV7-6; j_call: TRBJ2-5; cdr3_nt: TGTGCCAGCAGCTCCTCTTTAGCGGGAGGGCGAGAGACCCAGTACTTC; cdr3_aa: CASSSSLAGGRETQYF
clone_size: NA; d_call: NA; v_call: TRBV27; j_call: TRBJ2-7; cdr3_nt: TGTGCCAGCAGTTTAGGGGCTATTCCACACTCCTACGAGCAGTACTTC; cdr3_aa: CASSLGAIPHSYEQYF